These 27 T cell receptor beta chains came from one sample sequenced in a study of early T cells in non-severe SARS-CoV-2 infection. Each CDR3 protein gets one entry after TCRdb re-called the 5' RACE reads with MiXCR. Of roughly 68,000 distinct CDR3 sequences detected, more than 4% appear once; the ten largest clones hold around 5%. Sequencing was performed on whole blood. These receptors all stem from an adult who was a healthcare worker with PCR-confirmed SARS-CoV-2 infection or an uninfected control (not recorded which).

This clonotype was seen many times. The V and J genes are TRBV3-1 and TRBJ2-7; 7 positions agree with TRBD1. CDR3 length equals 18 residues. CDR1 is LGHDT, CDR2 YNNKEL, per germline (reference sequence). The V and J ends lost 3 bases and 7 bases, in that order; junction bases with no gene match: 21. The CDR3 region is CASSQGIVAGTDLREQYF. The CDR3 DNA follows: TGTGCCAGCAGCCAGGGGATTGTGGCCGGGACAGACCTTCGGGAGCAGTACTTC.

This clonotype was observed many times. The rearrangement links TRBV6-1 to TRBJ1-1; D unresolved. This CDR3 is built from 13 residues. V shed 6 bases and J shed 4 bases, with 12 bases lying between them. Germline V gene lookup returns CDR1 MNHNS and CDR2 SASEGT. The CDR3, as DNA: TGTGCCAGCAGACCCGGCCCCGGCACTGAAGCTTTCTTT. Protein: CASRPGPGTEAFF.

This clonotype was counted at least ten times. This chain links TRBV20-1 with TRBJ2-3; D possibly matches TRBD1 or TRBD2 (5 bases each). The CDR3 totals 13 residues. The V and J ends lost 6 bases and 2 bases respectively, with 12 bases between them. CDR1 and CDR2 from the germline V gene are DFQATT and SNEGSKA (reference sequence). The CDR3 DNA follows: TGCAGTGCGGATACGGGGCTCACAGATACGCAGTATTTT. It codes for CSADTGLTDTQYF.

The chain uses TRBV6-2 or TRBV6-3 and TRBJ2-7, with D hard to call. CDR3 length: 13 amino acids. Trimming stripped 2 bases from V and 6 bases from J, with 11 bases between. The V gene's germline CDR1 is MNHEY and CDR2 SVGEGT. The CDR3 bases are TGTGCCAGCAGTTACGGCGGTTCGGGCGAGCAGTACTTC. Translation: CASSYGGSGEQYF.

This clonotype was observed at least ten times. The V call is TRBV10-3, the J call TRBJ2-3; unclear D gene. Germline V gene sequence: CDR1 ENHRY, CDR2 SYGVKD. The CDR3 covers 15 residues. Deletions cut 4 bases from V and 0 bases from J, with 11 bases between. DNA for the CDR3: TGTGCCATCAGTGGGAGCGCCGCTAGCACAGATACGCAGTATTTT. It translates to CAISGSAASTDTQYF.

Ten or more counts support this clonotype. The CDR3 region is CASSLGLGMGYTIYNEQFF. For the CDR3, the DNA is TGTGCCAGCAGCTTAGGGTTGGGGATGGGATACACTATCTACAATGAGCAGTTCTTC. The gene calls are TRBV7-9 and TRBJ2-1, with D hard to call. CDR1 and CDR2 from the germline V gene are SEHNR and FQNEAQ (reference sequence). Between the trimmed V and J ends, which lost 1 base and 3 bases, there was a span of 22 bases. The length of the CDR3 is 19 residues.

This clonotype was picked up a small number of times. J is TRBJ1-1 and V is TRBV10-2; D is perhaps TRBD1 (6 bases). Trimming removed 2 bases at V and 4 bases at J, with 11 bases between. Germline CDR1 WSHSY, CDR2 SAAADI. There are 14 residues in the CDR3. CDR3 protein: CASSERGASTEAFF. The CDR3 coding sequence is TGCGCCAGCAGTGAGCGGGGGGCGAGCACTGAAGCTTTCTTT.

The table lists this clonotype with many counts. Here the CDR3 DNA reads TGTGCCAGCAGCTTAACCGGGAGACAAGAGACCCAGTACTTC. It is translated as CASSLTGRQETQYF. The chain recombines TRBV5-6 with TRBJ2-5; D is perhaps TRBD2 (6 bases). The length of the CDR3 is 14 residues. CDR1 SGHDT and CDR2 YYEEEE come from the germline V gene. The ends were cut back, 2 bases at V and 2 bases at J, with 10 bases in the middle.

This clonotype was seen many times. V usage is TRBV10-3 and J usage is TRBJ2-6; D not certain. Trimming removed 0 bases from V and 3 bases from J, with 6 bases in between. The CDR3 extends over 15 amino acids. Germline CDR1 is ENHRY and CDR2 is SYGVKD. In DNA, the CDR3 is TGTGCCATCAGTGAGTCGGACCTTGGGGCCAACGTCCTGACTTTC. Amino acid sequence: CAISESDLGANVLTF.

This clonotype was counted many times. CDR3 DNA sequence: TGCAGCGTAGGCGGGGGGATAGATACGCAGTATTTT. This encodes CSVGGGIDTQYF. The V and J genes are TRBV29-1 and TRBJ2-3; 8 bases fit TRBD2. Germline V gene data show CDR1 as SQVTM and CDR2 as ANQGSEA. The CDR3 runs to 12 residues. J was trimmed by 5 bases and V by 6 bases; bases with no gene match: 4.

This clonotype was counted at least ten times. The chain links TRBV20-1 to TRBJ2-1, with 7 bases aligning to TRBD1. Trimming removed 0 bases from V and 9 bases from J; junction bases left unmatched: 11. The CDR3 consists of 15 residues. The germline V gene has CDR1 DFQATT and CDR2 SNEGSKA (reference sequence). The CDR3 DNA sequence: TGCAGTGCTAGAGATCTCCGAAAGGGGGCGGCTGAGCAGTTCTTC. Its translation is CSARDLRKGAAEQFF.

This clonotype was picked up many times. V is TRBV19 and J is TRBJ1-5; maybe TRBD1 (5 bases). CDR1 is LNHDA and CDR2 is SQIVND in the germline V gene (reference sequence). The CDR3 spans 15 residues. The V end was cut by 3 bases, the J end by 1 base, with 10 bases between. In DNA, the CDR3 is TGTGCCAGTAGTATCCCCACAGGAAGCAATCAGCCCCAGCATTTT. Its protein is CASSIPTGSNQPQHF.

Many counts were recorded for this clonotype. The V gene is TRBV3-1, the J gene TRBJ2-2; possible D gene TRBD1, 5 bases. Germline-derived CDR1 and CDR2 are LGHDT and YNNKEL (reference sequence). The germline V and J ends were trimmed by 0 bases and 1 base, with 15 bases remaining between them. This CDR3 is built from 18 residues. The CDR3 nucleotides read TGTGCCAGCAGCCAAGAGAGTAGGGGCCCGCTGAACACCGGGGAGCTGTTTTTT. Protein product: CASSQESRGPLNTGELFF. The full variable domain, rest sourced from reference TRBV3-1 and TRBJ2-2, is DTAVSQTPKYLVTQMGNDKSIKCEQNLGHDTMYWYKQDSKKFLKIMFSYNNKELIINETVPNRFSPKSPDKAHLNLHINSLELGDSAVYFCASSQESRGPLNTGELFFGEGSRLTVL.

In DNA form, the CDR3 reads TGCGCCAGCGGAGGTTCTGGGGCCAACGTCCTGACTTTC. Translating gives CASGGSGANVLTF. The chain has TRBV5-1 and TRBJ2-6; tentatively, D is TRBD2 (5 bases). CDR3 size: 13 residues. Germline values: CDR1 SGHRS, CDR2 YFSETQ. V was shortened by 7 bases and J by 1 base, with 6 bases between the two germline ends.

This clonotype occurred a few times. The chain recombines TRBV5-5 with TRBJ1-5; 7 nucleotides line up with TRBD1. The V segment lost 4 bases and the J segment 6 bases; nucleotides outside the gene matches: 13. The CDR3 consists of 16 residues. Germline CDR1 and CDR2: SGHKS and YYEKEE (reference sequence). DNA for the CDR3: TGTGCCAGCAGCCTACTCCCGGGCGGGGACAGTCAGCCCCAGCATTTT. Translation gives CASSLLPGGDSQPQHF.

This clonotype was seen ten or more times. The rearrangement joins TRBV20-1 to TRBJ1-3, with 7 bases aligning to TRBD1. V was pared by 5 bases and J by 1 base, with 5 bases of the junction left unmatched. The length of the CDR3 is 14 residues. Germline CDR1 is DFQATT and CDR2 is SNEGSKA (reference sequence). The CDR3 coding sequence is TGCAGTGCTCCCAAGACAGGGTCTGGAAACACCATATATTTT. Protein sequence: CSAPKTGSGNTIYF.

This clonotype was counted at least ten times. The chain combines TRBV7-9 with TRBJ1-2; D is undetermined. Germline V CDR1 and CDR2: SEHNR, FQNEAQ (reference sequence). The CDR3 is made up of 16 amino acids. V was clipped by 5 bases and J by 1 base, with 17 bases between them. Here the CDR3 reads CASSPTMGSLNYGYTF. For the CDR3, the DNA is TGTGCCAGCAGCCCGACCATGGGCAGCCTTAACTATGGCTACACCTTC.

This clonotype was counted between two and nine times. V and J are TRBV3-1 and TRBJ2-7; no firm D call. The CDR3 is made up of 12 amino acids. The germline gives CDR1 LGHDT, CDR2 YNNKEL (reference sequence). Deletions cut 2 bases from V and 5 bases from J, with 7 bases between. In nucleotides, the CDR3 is TGTGCCAGCAGCCAATTCCCCAACGAGCAGTACTTC. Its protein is CASSQFPNEQYF.

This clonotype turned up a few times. CDR3 sequence reads: CASSLADRGGNEQFF. The CDR3, as DNA: TGCGCCAGCAGCTTGGCGGACAGGGGTGGTAATGAGCAGTTCTTC. V gene TRBV5-1 combines with J gene TRBJ2-1; 9 nucleotides align to TRBD1. The trim removed 0 bases at V and 7 bases at J, leaving 5 bases unmatched. Germline CDR1 reads SGHRS; CDR2 reads YFSETQ. The CDR3 is made up of 15 amino acids.

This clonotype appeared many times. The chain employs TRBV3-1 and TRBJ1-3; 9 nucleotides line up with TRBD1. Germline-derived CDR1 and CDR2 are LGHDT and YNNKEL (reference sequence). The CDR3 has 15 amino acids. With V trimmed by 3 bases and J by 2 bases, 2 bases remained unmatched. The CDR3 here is CASSQRDRAGNTIYF. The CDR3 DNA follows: TGTGCCAGCAGCCAGCGGGACAGGGCTGGAAACACCATATATTTT.

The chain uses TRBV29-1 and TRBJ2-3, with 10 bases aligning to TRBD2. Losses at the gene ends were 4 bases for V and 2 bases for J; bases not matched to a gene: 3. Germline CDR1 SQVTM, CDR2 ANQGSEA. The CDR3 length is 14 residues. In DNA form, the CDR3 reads TGCAGCGTTGTACTAGCGGGGTACACAGATACGCAGTATTTT. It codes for CSVVLAGYTDTQYF.

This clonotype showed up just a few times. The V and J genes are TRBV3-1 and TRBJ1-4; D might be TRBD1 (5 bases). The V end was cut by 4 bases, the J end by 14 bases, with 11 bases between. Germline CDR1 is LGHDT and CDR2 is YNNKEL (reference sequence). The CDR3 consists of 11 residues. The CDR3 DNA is TGTGCCAGCAGCCTGTCCGGGACGCTGTTTTTT. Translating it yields CASSLSGTLFF.

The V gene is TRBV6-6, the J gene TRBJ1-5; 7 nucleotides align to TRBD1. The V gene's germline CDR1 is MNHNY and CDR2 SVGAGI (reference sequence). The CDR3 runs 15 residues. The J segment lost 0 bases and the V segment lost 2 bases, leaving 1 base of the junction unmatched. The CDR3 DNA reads TGTGCCAGCAGTTACCAGGGGGGTAGCAATCAGCCCCAGCATTTT. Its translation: CASSYQGGSNQPQHF.

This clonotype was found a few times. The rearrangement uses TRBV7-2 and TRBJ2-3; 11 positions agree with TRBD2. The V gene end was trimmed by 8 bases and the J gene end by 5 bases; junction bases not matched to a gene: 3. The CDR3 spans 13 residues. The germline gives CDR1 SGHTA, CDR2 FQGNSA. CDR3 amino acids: CASLSGGGDTQYF. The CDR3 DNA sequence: TGTGCCAGCCTTAGCGGGGGGGGAGATACGCAGTATTTT.

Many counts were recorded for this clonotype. The CDR3 spells CAIRGTWTSGTNEQFF. CDR3 DNA sequence: TGTGCCATCAGGGGGACCTGGACTAGCGGGACTAATGAGCAGTTCTTC. The V call is TRBV10-3, the J call TRBJ2-1, with 12 bases lining up with TRBD2. Germline V lookup: CDR1 ENHRY, CDR2 SYGVKD. This CDR3 has 16 amino acids. Trimming removed 6 bases from V and 7 bases from J; junction bases left unmatched: 10.

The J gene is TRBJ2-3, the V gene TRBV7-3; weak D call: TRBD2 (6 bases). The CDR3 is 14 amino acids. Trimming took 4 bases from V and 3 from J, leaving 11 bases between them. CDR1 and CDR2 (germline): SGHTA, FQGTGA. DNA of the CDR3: TGTGCCAGCAGCTGGGGACTGGGGACAGATACGCAGTATTTT. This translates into CASSWGLGTDTQYF.

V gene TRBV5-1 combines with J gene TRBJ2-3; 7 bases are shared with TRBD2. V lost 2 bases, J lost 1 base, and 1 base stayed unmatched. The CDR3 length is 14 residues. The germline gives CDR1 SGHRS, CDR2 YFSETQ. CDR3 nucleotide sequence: TGCGCCAGCAGCTTTGCGGGGGGCACAGATACGCAGTATTTT. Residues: CASSFAGGTDTQYF.